Each of the 23 T cell receptor beta chains below was sequenced from the same sample in a study of T-cell memory formation after mild COVID-19. TCRdb passed the 5' RACE reads through MiXCR, listing each CDR3 protein once. This table has about 560,000 distinct CDR3 sequences, roughly 17% appearing once. Material: PBMCs or a T cell subset sorted from them (not recorded which). These receptors originate from an adult woman who had mild COVID-19 (a few samples of this study predate the infection). Cell type and time point are not known.

The chain carries TRBV5-1 and TRBJ2-2, with 11 positions matching TRBD2. CDR3 size: 16 residues. V was pared by 3 bases and J by 4 bases, with 5 bases of the junction left unmatched. Germline-derived CDR1 and CDR2 are SGHRS and YFSETQ. The CDR3 DNA reads as TGCGCCAGCAGCTGGGTCGGACTAGCGGGCACCGGGGAGCTGTTTTTT. Its protein product is CASSWVGLAGTGELFF.

The CDR3 sequence is CATSDQTGITGELFF. CDR3 coding DNA: TGTGCCACCAGTGACCAAACGGGGATCACCGGGGAGCTGTTTTTT. The gene calls are TRBV24-1 and TRBJ2-2; a weak D match, TRBD2 (5 bases). V was pared by 4 bases and J by 4 bases, with 12 bases between. The CDR3 runs to 15 residues. The germline V gene encodes CDR1 KGHDR and CDR2 SFDVKD.

The chain combines TRBV9 with TRBJ2-1; no clear D. Deletions cut 1 base from V and 4 bases from J, with 3 bases between. Germline V lookup: CDR1 SGDLS, CDR2 YYNGEE. The CDR3 runs to 12 residues. CDR3 sequence: CASSVTYNEQFF. The DNA of the CDR3 is TGTGCCAGCAGCGTAACGTACAATGAGCAGTTCTTC.

The V and J genes are TRBV3-1 and TRBJ2-2; possibly TRBD1 or TRBD2 for D (5 bases each). Germline V gene data show CDR1 as LGHDT and CDR2 as YNNKEL (reference sequence). V gave up 4 bases and J gave up 0 bases, with 9 bases separating them. The CDR3 consists of 15 residues. DNA of the CDR3: TGTGCCAGCAGCCGGGGGAGTGCGAACACCGGGGAGCTGTTTTTT. This codes for CASSRGSANTGELFF.

This clonotype showed up just a few times. The chain combines TRBV20-1 with TRBJ2-7, with D possibly matching TRBD2 (6 bases). Germline V lookup: CDR1 DFQATT, CDR2 SNEGSKA (reference sequence). Trimming pared 5 bases from V and 1 base from J, leaving 12 bases between. The CDR3 runs to 13 residues. CDR3 sequence reads: CSALKGLSYEQYF. CDR3 coding DNA: TGCAGTGCTCTCAAGGGACTTTCCTACGAGCAGTACTTC.

This clonotype has only a few counts. For the CDR3, the DNA is TGTGCCAGCAGTTACTCGAATGCGGGAGTGGGCACCGGGGAGCTGTTTTTT. Residues: CASSYSNAGVGTGELFF. The chain uses TRBV6-6 and TRBJ2-2; 7 bases map to TRBD2. Germline CDR1 reads MNHNY; CDR2 reads SVGAGI (reference sequence). The CDR3 totals 17 residues. Germline trimming cut 0 bases from V and 4 bases from J; bases unmatched to any gene: 8.

This clonotype occurred a few times. V usage is TRBV5-1 and J usage is TRBJ2-1; TRBD1 matches 12 bases. V gave up 4 bases and J gave up 8 bases; unmatched junction bases: 10. The CDR3 runs to 16 residues. Germline CDR1 reads SGHRS; CDR2 reads YFSETQ. The CDR3 protein is CASSSLGTGGLDEQFF. The CDR3 bases are TGCGCCAGCAGCAGCTTAGGGACAGGGGGCTTGGATGAGCAGTTCTTC. Based on the CDR3 plus reference TRBV5-1 and TRBJ2-1, the full variable domain is KAGVTQTPRYLIKTRGQQVTLSCSPISGHRSVSWYQQTPGQGLQFLFEYFSETQRNKGNFPGRFSGRQFSNSRSEMNVSTLELGDSALYLCASSSLGTGGLDEQFFGPGTRLTVL.

The V call is TRBV11-2, the J call TRBJ2-1; weak D call: TRBD2 (6 bases). This CDR3 has 15 amino acids. Trimming took 4 bases from V and 2 from J, leaving 12 bases between them. Germline lookup yields CDR1 SGHAT and CDR2 FQNNGV. The CDR3: CASSSGGPTYNEQFF. The CDR3 region has the DNA TGTGCCAGCAGCTCCGGGGGTCCTACCTACAATGAGCAGTTCTTC. Supplemented by reference TRBV11-2 and TRBJ2-1, the full variable domain reads EAGVAQSPRYKIIEKRQSVAFWCNPISGHATLYWYQQILGQGPKLLIQFQNNGVVDDSQLPKDRFSAERLKGVDSTLKIQPAKLEDSAVYLCASSSGGPTYNEQFFGPGTRLTVL.

The gene calls are TRBV5-1 and TRBJ2-3, with 7 positions matching TRBD2. In germline, CDR1 is SGHRS, CDR2 YFSETQ. Unmatched junction bases numbered 7, after V lost 4 bases and J lost 2 bases. There are 15 residues in the CDR3. The CDR3 DNA is TGCGCCAGCAGCCGGAGCGGGGATAACACAGATACGCAGTATTTT. Translated: CASSRSGDNTDTQYF.

This clonotype was counted only a few times. This chain connects TRBV12-3 or TRBV12-4 to TRBJ1-2, with TRBD1 as a possible D gene (6 bases). The CDR3 is made up of 14 amino acids. V was shortened by 5 bases and J by 4 bases, with 14 bases between the two germline ends. Here the CDR3 reads CASSPVGQRYGYTF. The CDR3 nucleotides read TGTGCCAGCAGTCCCGTCGGACAGCGCTATGGCTACACCTTC.

This clonotype was counted a few times. CDR3 in DNA: TGTGCCAGCAGTTACGGTGACAGACTGGGTGACATTCAGTACTTC. Protein product: CASSYGDRLGDIQYF. The chain carries TRBV6-2 or TRBV6-3 and TRBJ2-4, with a possible D match to TRBD1 (5 bases). With 2 bases removed from V and 8 bases from J, the gap between germline ends came to 16 bases. The germline V gene encodes CDR1 MNHEY and CDR2 SVGEGT. The CDR3 spans 15 residues.

Only a few counts were recorded for this clonotype. The J gene is TRBJ2-7, the V gene TRBV20-1, with D tentatively TRBD2 (6 bases). Germline CDR1 reads DFQATT; CDR2 reads SNEGSKA (reference sequence). The CDR3 sequence is 11 residues long. The V and J ends lost 6 bases and 7 bases respectively, with 13 bases between them. This chain's CDR3 is CSATGLTEQYF. The CDR3 DNA reads as TGCAGTGCAACGGGACTGACAGAGCAGTACTTC.

The CDR3 spells CASSQTSGTNTGELFF. The DNA of the CDR3 is TGTGCCAGCAGTCAGACTAGCGGAACGAACACCGGGGAGCTGTTTTTT. The chain combines TRBV7-2 with TRBJ2-2; 9 nucleotides agree with TRBD2. Per the germline V gene, CDR1 is SGHTA and CDR2 is FQGNSA. This CDR3 has 16 residues. The V and J ends lost 6 bases and 0 bases, in that order; junction bases with no gene match: 5.

The J gene is TRBJ2-1, the V gene TRBV20-1; weak D call: TRBD2 (6 bases). The germline V gene has CDR1 DFQATT and CDR2 SNEGSKA (reference sequence). V lost 0 bases to trimming and J lost 0 bases, with 15 bases between them. The CDR3 length is 17 residues. CDR3 amino acids: CSARDLGGAYSYNEQFF. The CDR3 DNA is TGCAGTGCTAGAGATTTGGGAGGTGCATACTCCTACAATGAGCAGTTCTTC.

The chain joins TRBV9 to TRBJ2-7; weak D call: TRBD2 (6 bases). The CDR3 runs to 14 residues. Per the germline V gene, CDR1 is SGDLS and CDR2 is YYNGEE. V lost 3 bases and J lost 3, with 13 bases in between. The DNA for the CDR3 is TGTGCCAGCAGCGCGGGGGACTCAAGCTACGAGCAGTACTTC. It translates to CASSAGDSSYEQYF.

This clonotype appeared a single time. The V and J genes are TRBV6-4 and TRBJ2-6; D unclear. V was shortened by 5 bases and J by 1 base, with 6 bases between the two germline ends. CDR1 is MRHNA and CDR2 is SNTAGT in the germline V gene. The CDR3 contains 14 residues. The CDR3 spells CASSPKSGANVLTF. For the CDR3, the DNA is TGTGCCAGCAGTCCGAAGTCTGGGGCCAACGTCCTGACTTTC.

The CDR3 nucleotides are TGTGCCAGCGCAGCGGGGTTCGGCTACGAGCAGTACTTC. Translation: CASAAGFGYEQYF. The chain has TRBV27 and TRBJ2-7; TRBD2 aligns across 7 bases. The CDR3 has 13 amino acids. The germline V gene has CDR1 MNHEY and CDR2 SMNVEV (reference sequence). Unmatched junction bases numbered 7, after V lost 8 bases and J lost 3 bases.

The chain has TRBV20-1 and TRBJ2-7; perhaps TRBD2 as D (5 bases). V was shortened by 5 bases and J by 4 bases, with 18 bases between the two germline ends. The CDR3 is made up of 14 amino acids. The germline gives CDR1 DFQATT, CDR2 SNEGSKA (reference sequence). CDR3 in amino acids: CSAGRLRAVYEQYF. CDR3 DNA: TGCAGTGCTGGTCGTTTGAGGGCTGTTTACGAGCAGTACTTC.

The chain joins TRBV7-6 to TRBJ1-5; a weak D match, TRBD1 (6 bases). V was trimmed by 5 bases and J by 6 bases, leaving 23 bases between them. This CDR3 has 17 residues. Germline-derived CDR1 and CDR2 are SGHVS and FNYEAQ. CDR3 nucleotide sequence: TGTGCCAGCAGCGCTAGACCGCCTCGGGGGGCTCTTCAGCCCCAGCATTTT. Its translation is CASSARPPRGALQPQHF.

This clonotype was seen at least ten times. The V call is TRBV5-6, the J call TRBJ2-7; 7 bases match TRBD1. Germline V gene sequence: CDR1 SGHDT, CDR2 YYEEEE. V dropped 3 bases and J dropped 7; count of bases not matched to a gene: 13. The CDR3 consists of 15 residues. The CDR3 nucleotides read TGTGCCAGCAGCTCGCCCTCACAGGGGCTGAGGGAGCAGTACTTC. Its translation: CASSSPSQGLREQYF.

This clonotype showed up many times. For the CDR3, the DNA is TGTGCCAGCAGTTGGGGACAGGGGGCGGAGACCCAGTACTTC. Translated: CASSWGQGAETQYF. The V and J genes are TRBV6-5 and TRBJ2-5; TRBD1 matches 12 bases. The J segment lost 5 bases and the V segment lost 4 bases, leaving 2 bases of the junction unmatched. This CDR3 has 14 amino acids. CDR1 is MNHEY and CDR2 is SVGAGI in the germline V gene.

This clonotype was seen ten or more times. The chain couples TRBV7-9 to TRBJ2-7; 11 bases align to TRBD2. V lost 2 bases and J lost 6; bases outside the gene matches: 9. The CDR3 is 16 amino acids. Germline lookup yields CDR1 SEHNR and CDR2 FQNEAQ (reference sequence). CDR3 DNA: TGTGCCAGCAGCTTACCTCGACTAGCGGGAAGGGGCGAGCAGTACTTC. Translation gives CASSLPRLAGRGEQYF.

This clonotype was counted a few times. The CDR3 DNA reads TGTGCCAGTAGTGTACACCACTCTGGGGCCAACGTCCTGACTTTC. This sequence encodes CASSVHHSGANVLTF. The rearrangement joins TRBV19 to TRBJ2-6; no definite D call. The CDR3 totals 15 residues. Germline CDR1 and CDR2: LNHDA and SQIVND (reference sequence). Trimming shortened V by 5 bases and J by 0 bases, and 8 bases separated the two germline ends.